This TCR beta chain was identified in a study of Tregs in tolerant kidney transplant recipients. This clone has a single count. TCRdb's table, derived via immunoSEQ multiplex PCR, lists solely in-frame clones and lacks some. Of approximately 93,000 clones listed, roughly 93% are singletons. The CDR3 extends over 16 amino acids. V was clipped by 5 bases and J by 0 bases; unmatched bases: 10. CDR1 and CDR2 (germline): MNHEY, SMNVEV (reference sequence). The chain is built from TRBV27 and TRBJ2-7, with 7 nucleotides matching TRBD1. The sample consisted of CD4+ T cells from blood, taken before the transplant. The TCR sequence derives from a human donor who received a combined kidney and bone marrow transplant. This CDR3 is CASSAVINRGSYEQYF. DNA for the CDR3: TGTGCCAGCAGTGCCGTTATTAACAGGGGCTCCTACGAGCAGTACTTC.